Listed below are T cell receptor beta chains from one sample, sequenced in a study of Graves' ophthalmopathy and Graves' hyperthyroidism. TCRdb independently ran MiXCR on the multiplex PCR reads; one entry per CDR3 protein. The table records nearly 400,000 distinct CDR3 sequences, 15% to 20% of them present only once. Material: peripheral blood. The receptors derive from a woman between 18 and 29 years old with Graves' ophthalmopathy. Each CDR3 is given with its conserved first and last residue. D genes are given only for firm matches. The listing skips clone size in some rows; elsewhere it reads once, few, many or a size class.

j_call,v_call,d_call,clone_size,cdr3_nt,cdr3_aa
TRBJ1-5,TRBV5-6,.,few,TGTGCCAGCAGCCTAACAGGTGAGAGCAATCAGCCCCAGCATTTT,CASSLTGESNQPQHF
TRBJ1-2,TRBV10-1,TRBD1,few,TGCGCCAGCAGTCCAGGCGGGACAGTGCGCGGCTACACCTTC,CASSPGGTVRGYTF
TRBJ1-2,TRBV6-1,TRBD1,.,TGTGCCAGCAGCCCGGACAGGGAATGGGGCTACACCTTC,CASSPDREWGYTF
TRBJ2-5,TRBV10-1,.,many,TGCGCCAGCAGCCTCACGACAGGCGGGGAGACCCAGTACTTC,CASSLTTGGETQYF
TRBJ2-7,TRBV6-5,.,many,TGTGCCAGCACGGTTGGGCATACCTACGAGCAGTACTTC,CASTVGHTYEQYF
TRBJ1-2,TRBV6-2/TRBV6-3,TRBD1,many,TGTGCCAGCAGTGACAGGGAGCTGCGTGGCTACACCTTC,CASSDRELRGYTF
TRBJ2-7,TRBV12-3/TRBV12-4,TRBD2,.,TGTGCCAGCTCCCCTGCCCTAGCGGGAGATCCCCACGAGCAGTACTTC,CASSPALAGDPHEQYF
TRBJ1-3,TRBV7-2,.,many,TGTGCCAGCAGCTTAGGGAAGACCATATATTTT,CASSLGKTIYF
TRBJ2-7,TRBV6-5,.,many,TGTGCCAGCAGTTACAGGGTTGAGAGCGAGCAGTACTTC,CASSYRVESEQYF
TRBJ2-2,TRBV12-3/TRBV12-4,.,many,TGTGCCAGCAGTTCAAGGACAACTTATACATCGGAGCTGTTTTTT,CASSSRTTYTSELFF